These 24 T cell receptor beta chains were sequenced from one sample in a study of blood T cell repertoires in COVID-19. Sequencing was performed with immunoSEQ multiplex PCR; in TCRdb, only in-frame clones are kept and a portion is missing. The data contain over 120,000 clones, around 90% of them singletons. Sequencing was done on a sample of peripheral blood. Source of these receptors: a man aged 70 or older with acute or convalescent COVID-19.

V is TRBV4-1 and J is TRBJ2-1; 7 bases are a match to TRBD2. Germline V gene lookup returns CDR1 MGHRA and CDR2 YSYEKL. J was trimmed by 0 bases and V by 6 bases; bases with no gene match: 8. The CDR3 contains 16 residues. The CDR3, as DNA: TGCGCCAGCAGTGATCTAGCGGAAAGCTCCTACAATGAGCAGTTCTTC. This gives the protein CASSDLAESSYNEQFF.

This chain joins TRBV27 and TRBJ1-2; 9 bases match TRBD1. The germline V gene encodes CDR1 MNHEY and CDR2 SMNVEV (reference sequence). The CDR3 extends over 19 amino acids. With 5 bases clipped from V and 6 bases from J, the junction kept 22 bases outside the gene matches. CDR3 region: CASSPTRAGTGTPPDGYTF. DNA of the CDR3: TGTGCCAGCAGTCCCACGCGCGCCGGGACAGGGACTCCTCCGGATGGCTACACCTTC.

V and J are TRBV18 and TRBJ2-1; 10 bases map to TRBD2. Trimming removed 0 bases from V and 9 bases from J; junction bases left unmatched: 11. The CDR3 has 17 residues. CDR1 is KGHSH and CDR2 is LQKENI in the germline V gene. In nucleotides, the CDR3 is TGTGCCAGCTCACCACCGTCGAGCGGGGGGGCCCAGGGTGAGCAGTTCTTC. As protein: CASSPPSSGGAQGEQFF. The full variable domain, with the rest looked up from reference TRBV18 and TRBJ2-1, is NAGVMQNPRHLVRRRGQEARLRCSPMKGHSHVYWYRQLPEEGLKFMVYLQKENIIDESGMPKERFSAEFPKEGPSILRIQQVVRGDSAAYFCASSPPSSGGAQGEQFFGPGTRLTVL.

The DNA for the CDR3 is TGTGCCAGCAGGTTACGGGGCTATGGCTACACCTTC. Its translation: CASRLRGYGYTF. The rearrangement links TRBV6-5 to TRBJ1-2; D not certain. V lost 6 bases to trimming and J lost 4 bases, with 9 bases between them. Germline V gene sequence: CDR1 MNHEY, CDR2 SVGAGI. The CDR3 runs 12 residues.

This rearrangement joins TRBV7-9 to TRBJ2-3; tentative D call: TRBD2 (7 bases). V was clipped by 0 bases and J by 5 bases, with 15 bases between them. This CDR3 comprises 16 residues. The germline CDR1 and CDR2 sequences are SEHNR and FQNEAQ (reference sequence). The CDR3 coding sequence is TGTGCCAGCAGCTTAGCTATCGGGGGGCGAGGAGATACGCAGTATTTT. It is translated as CASSLAIGGRGDTQYF.

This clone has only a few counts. Here the CDR3 reads CSVPSGGLGKNIQYF. The CDR3 DNA follows: TGCAGCGTTCCTAGCGGGGGGCTAGGCAAAAACATTCAGTACTTC. The chain carries TRBV29-1 and TRBJ2-4; TRBD2 matches 11 bases. CDR1 and CDR2 from the germline V gene are SQVTM and ANQGSEA. Unmatched junction bases numbered 6, after V lost 5 bases and J lost 3 bases. The CDR3 length is 15 residues.

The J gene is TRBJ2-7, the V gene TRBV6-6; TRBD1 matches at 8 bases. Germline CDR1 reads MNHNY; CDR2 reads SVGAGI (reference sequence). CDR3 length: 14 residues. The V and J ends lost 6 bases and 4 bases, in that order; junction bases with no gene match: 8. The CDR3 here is CASSSGQGAYEQYF. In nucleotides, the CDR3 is TGTGCCAGCAGCTCAGGACAGGGCGCATACGAGCAGTACTTC.

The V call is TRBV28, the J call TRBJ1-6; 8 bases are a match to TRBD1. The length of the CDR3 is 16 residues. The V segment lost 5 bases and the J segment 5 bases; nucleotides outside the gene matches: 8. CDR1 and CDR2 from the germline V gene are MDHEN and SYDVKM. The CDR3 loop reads CASSNRGAPNNSPLHF. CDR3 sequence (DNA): TGTGCCAGCAGTAACAGGGGGGCTCCCAATAATTCACCCCTCCACTTT.

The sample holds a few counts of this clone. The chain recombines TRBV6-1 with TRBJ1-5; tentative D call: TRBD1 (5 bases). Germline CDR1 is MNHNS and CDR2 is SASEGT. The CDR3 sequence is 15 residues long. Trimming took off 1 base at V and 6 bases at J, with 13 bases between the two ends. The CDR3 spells CASSEGPGASQPQHF. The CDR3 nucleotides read TGTGCCAGCAGTGAAGGGCCTGGGGCCAGTCAGCCCCAGCATTTT.

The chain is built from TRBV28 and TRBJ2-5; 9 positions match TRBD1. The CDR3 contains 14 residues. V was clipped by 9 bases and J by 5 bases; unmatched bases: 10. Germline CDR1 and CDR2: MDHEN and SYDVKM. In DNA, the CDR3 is TGTGCCAGTTCCGCGGACAGGGGATTGGAGACCCAGTACTTC. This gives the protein CASSADRGLETQYF.

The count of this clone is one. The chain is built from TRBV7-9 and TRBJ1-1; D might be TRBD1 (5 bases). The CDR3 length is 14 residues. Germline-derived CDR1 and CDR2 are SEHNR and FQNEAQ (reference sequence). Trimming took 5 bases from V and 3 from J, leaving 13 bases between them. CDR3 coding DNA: TGTGCCAGCAGCAAGGCCCCGGGGGACACTGAAGCTTTCTTT. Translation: CASSKAPGDTEAFF.

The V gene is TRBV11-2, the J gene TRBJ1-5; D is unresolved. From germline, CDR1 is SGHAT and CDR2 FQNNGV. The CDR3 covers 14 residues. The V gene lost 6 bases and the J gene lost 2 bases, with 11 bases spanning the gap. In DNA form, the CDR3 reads TGTGCCAGCAGTACATTCGGGGGCAATCAGCCCCAGCATTTT. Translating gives CASSTFGGNQPQHF. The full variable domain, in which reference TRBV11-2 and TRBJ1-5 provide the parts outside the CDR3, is EAGVAQSPRYKIIEKRQSVAFWCNPISGHATLYWYQQILGQGPKLLIQFQNNGVVDDSQLPKDRFSAERLKGVDSTLKIQPAKLEDSAVYLCASSTFGGNQPQHFGDGTRLSIL.

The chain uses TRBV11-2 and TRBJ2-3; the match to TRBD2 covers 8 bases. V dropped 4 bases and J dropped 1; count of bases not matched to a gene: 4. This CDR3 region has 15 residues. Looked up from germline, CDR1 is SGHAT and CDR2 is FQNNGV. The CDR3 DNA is TGTGCCAGCAGCTCCCTCGGGGGGGGCACAGATACGCAGTATTTT. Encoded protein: CASSSLGGGTDTQYF.

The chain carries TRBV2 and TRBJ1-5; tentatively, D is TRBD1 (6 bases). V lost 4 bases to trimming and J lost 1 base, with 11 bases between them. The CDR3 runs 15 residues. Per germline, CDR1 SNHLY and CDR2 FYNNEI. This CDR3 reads CASSAQGHSNQPQHF. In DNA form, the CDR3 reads TGTGCCAGCAGTGCCCAGGGGCACAGCAATCAGCCCCAGCATTTT.

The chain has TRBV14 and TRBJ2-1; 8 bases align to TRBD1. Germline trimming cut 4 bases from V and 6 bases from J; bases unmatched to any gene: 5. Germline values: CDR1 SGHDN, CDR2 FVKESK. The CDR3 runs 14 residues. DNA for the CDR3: TGTGCCAGCAGCCGAGCAACAGGGGGCAATGAGCAGTTCTTC. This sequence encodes CASSRATGGNEQFF.

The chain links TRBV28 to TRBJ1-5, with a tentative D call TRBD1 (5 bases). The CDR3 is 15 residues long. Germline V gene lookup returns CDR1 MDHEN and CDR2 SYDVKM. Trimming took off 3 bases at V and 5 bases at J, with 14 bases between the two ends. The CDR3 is CASSFSGGDYQPQHF. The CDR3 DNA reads TGTGCCAGCAGTTTTTCCGGAGGGGACTATCAGCCCCAGCATTTT. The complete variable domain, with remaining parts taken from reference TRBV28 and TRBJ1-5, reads DVKVTQSSRYLVKRTGEKVFLECVQDMDHENMFWYRQDPGLGLRLIYFSYDVKMKEKGDIPEGYSVSREKKERFSLILESASTNQTSMYLCASSFSGGDYQPQHFGDGTRLSIL.

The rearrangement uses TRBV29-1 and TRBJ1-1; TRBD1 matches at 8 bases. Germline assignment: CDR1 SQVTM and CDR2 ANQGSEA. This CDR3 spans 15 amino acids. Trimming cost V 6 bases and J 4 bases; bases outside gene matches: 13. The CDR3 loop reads CSVDRGRGIGTEAFF. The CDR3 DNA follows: TGCAGCGTCGACAGGGGACGCGGTATAGGCACTGAAGCTTTCTTT.

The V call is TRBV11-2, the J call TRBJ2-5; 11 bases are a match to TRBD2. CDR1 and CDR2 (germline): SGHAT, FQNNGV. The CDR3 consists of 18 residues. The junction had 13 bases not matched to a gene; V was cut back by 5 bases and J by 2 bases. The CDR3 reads CASSHGVSSGGWQETQYF. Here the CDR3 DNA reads TGTGCCAGCAGCCACGGGGTTTCTAGCGGGGGGTGGCAAGAGACCCAGTACTTC.

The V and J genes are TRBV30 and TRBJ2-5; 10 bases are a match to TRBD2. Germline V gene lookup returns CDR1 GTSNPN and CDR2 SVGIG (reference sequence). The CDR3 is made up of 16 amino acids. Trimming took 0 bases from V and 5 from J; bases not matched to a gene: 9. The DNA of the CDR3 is TGTGCCTGGAGTGTTCTCGGCAGCGGGAGGGGGGAGACCCAGTACTTC. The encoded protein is CAWSVLGSGRGETQYF.

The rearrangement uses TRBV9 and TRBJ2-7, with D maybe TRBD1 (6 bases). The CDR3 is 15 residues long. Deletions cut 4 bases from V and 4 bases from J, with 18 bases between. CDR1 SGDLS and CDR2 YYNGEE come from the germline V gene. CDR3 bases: TGTGCCAGCAGCCCCTTTCCAGGGGTTAGTTACGAGCAGTACTTC. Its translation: CASSPFPGVSYEQYF.

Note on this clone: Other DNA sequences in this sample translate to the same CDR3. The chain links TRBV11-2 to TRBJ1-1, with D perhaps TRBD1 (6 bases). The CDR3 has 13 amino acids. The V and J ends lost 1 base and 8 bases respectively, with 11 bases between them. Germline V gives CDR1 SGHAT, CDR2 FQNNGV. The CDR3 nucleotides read TGTGCCAGCAGCTTAGGAGGTCAGGGGGAAGCTTTCTTT. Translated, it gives CASSLGGQGEAFF.

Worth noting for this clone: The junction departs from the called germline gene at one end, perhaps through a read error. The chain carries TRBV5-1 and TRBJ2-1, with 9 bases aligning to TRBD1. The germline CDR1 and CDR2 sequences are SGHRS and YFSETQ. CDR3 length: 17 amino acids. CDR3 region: CASSFRGTGFSNNEQFF. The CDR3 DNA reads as TGCGCCAGCAGCTTCCGTGGGACAGGGTTCTCCAACAATGAGCAGTTCTTC.

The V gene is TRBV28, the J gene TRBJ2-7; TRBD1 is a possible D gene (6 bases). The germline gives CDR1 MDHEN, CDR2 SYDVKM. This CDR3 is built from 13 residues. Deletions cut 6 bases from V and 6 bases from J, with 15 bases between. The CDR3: CASSYRESVEQYF. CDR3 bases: TGTGCCAGCAGCTACAGGGAATCGGTCGAGCAGTACTTC.

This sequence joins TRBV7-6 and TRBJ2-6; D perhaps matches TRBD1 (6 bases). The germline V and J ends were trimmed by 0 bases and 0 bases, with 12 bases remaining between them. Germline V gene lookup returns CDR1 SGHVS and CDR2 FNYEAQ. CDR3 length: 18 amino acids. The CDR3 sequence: CASSLAVGQSSGANVLTF. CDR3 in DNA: TGTGCCAGCAGCTTAGCGGTCGGACAGAGCTCTGGGGCCAACGTCCTGACTTTC.